Listed below are T cell receptor beta chains from one sample, sequenced in a study of beta chain features in type 1 diabetes. Libraries were prepared by immunoSEQ multiplex PCR; TCRdb keeps only in-frame clonotypes and omits some of them. The sample has around 250,000 clones, 13% to 15% seen once. Material: naive CD4+ T cells from blood. These receptors all stem from a woman in her 40s in good health. CDR3s include the opening cysteine and the closing phenylalanine or tryptophan. A D gene is named only where the DNA matches it firmly. Expanded clones are given a class, and other clones once, few, many or no size at all.

TRBV27	TRBJ1-2	NA	NA	TGTGCCAGCAGCCCCCGGAGCCACTATGGCTACACCTTC	CASSPRSHYGYTF
TRBV19	TRBJ2-7	NA	TRBD1	TGTGCCAGTAGCCTTGGGGACGTGGGACAGTCCTACGAGCAGTACTTC	CASSLGDVGQSYEQYF
TRBV12-5	TRBJ2-1	few	NA	TGTGCTAGTGGTTCCGGAGAGGGTGAGCAGTTCTTC	CASGSGEGEQFF
TRBV18	TRBJ1-5	NA	TRBD1	TGTGCCAGCTCAGACCGGACAGGAAATAGCAATCAGCCCCAGCATTTT	CASSDRTGNSNQPQHF
TRBV20-1	TRBJ2-2	NA	NA	TGCAGTGCTAGAAGGGGCGGGGAGCTGTTTTTT	CSARRGGELFF
TRBV30	TRBJ2-4	once	NA	TGTGCCTGGAGTGGGTCAGGGGTTTCCAAAAACATTCAGTACTTC	CAWSGSGVSKNIQYF
TRBV19	TRBJ2-3	NA	NA	TGTGCCAGTAGTGCGGACTGGCTACAGTATTTT	CASSADWLQYF
TRBV7-9	TRBJ1-1	NA	NA	TGTGCCAGCAGCTCGCGGGGGGCGACTGAAGCTTTCTTT	CASSSRGATEAFF
TRBV7-2	TRBJ2-2	NA	NA	TGTGCCAGCAGCACAATTGCGGGCACCGGGGAGCTGTTTTTT	CASSTIAGTGELFF
TRBV7-9	TRBJ2-2	few	TRBD2	TGTGCCGGGACTAGCGGGGCGCCCGGGGAGCTGTTTTTT	CAGTSGAPGELFF
TRBV7-8	TRBJ2-2	NA	NA	TGTGCCAGCAGACTTTACCTCAGGCGGGGTACTTTTGGTGGCACCGGGGAGCTGTTTTTT	CASRLYLRRGTFGGTGELFF